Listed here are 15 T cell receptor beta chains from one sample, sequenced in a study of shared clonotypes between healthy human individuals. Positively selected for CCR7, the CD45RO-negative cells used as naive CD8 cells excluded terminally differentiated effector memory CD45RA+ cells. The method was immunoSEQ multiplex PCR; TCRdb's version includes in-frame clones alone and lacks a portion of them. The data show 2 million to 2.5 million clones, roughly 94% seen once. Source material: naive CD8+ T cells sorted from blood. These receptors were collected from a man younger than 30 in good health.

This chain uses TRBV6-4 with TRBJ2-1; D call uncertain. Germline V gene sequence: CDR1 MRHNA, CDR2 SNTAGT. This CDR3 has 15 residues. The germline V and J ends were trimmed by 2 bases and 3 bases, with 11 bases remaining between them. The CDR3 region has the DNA TGTGCCAGCAGTGACCTCTGGGTCCTCTACAATGAGCAGTTCTTC. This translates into CASSDLWVLYNEQFF.

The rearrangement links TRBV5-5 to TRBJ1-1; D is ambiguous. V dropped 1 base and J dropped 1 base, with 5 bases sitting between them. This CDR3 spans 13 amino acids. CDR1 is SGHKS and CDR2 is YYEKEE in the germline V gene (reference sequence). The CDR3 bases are TGTGCCAGCAGCTTGAGTCGGAACACTGAAGCTTTCTTT. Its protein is CASSLSRNTEAFF.

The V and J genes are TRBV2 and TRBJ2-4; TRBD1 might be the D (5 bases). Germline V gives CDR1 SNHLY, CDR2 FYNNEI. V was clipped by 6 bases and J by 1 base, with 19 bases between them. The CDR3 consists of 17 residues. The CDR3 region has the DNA TGTGCCAGCAGGAAAGACTGGACACTACAGGCCAAAAACATTCAGTACTTC. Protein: CASRKDWTLQAKNIQYF.

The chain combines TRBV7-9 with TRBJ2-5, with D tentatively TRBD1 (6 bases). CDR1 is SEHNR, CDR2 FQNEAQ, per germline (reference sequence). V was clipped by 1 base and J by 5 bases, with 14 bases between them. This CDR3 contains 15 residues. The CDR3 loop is CASSLENRDWETQYF. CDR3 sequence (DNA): TGTGCCAGCAGCTTAGAAAACAGGGATTGGGAGACCCAGTACTTC.

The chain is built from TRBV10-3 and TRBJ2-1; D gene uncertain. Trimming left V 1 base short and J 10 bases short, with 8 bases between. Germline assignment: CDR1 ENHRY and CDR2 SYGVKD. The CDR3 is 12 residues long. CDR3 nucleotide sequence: TGTGCCATCAGTGAGTACCCGAAAGAGCAGTTCTTC. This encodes CAISEYPKEQFF.

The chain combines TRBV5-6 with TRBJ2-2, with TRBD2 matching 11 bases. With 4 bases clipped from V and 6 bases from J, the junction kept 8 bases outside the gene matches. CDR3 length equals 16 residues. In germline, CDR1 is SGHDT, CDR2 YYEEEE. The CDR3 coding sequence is TGTGCCAGCAGCGGGTTAGCGGGAGGGCCGGCCGGGGAGCTGTTTTTT. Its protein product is CASSGLAGGPAGELFF.

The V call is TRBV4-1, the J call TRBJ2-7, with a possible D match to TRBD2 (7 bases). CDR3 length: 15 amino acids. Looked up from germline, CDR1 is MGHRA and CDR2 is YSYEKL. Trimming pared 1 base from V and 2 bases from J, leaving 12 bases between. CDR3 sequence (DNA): TGCGCCAGCAGCCAAGTCGGGGGGCTCACCTACGAGCAGTACTTC. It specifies CASSQVGGLTYEQYF.

CDR3 nucleotides: TGTGCCTGGATGAAGGAGGGCACTGAAGCTTTCTTT. Its protein is CAWMKEGTEAFF. The J gene is TRBJ1-1, the V gene TRBV30; D is ambiguous. V was clipped by 4 bases and J by 4 bases, with 10 bases between them. Germline CDR1 GTSNPN, CDR2 SVGIG (reference sequence). The CDR3 length is 12 residues. Drawing the rest from reference TRBV30 and TRBJ1-1, the complete variable domain is SQTIHQWPATLVQPVGSPLSLECTVEGTSNPNLYWYRQAAGRGLQLLFYSVGIGQISSEVPQNLSASRPQDRQFILSSKKLLLSDSGFYLCAWMKEGTEAFFGQGTRLTVV.

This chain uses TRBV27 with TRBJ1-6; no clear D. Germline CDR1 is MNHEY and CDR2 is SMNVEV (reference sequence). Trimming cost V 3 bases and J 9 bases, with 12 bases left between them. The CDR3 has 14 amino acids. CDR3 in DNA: TGTGCCAGCAGTTTTTTGGGGTTGGGTTCACCCCTCCACTTT. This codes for CASSFLGLGSPLHF.

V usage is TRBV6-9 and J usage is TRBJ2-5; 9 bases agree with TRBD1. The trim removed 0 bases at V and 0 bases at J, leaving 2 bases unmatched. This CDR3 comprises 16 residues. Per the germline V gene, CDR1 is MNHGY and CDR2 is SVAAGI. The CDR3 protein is CASSYSGQGNQETQYF. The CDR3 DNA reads TGTGCCAGCAGTTATTCGGGACAGGGTAACCAAGAGACCCAGTACTTC.

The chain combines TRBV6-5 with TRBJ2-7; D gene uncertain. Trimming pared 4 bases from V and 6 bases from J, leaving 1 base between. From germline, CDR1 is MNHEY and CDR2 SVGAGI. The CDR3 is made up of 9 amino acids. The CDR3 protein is CASSSEQYF. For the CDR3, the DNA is TGTGCCAGCAGTTCCGAGCAGTACTTC.

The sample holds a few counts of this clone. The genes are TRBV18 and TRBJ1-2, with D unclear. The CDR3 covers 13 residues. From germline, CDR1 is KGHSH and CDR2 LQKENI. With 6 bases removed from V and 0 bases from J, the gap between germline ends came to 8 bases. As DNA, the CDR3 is TGTGCCAGCTCTCTAGGGCCTAACTATGGCTACACCTTC. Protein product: CASSLGPNYGYTF.

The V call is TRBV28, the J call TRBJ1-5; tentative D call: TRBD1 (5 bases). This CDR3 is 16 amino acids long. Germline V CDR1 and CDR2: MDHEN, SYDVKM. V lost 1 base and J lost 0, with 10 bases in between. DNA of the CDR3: TGTGCCAGCAGTTTATCCCGGGGCTATAGCAATCAGCCCCAGCATTTT. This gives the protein CASSLSRGYSNQPQHF.

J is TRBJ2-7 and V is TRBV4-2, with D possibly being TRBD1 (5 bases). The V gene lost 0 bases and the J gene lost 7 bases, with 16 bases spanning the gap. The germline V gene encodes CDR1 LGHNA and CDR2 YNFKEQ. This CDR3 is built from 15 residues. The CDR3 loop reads CASSQDWQGDGEQYF. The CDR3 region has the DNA TGTGCCAGCAGCCAAGATTGGCAGGGTGATGGGGAGCAGTACTTC.

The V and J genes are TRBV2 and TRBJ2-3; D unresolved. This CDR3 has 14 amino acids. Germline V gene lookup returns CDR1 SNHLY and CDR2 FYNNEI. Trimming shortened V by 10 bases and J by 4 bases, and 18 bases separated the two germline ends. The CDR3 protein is CAITTSLLSDTQYF. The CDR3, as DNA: TGTGCCATCACGACCTCTCTGCTTTCAGATACGCAGTATTTT.